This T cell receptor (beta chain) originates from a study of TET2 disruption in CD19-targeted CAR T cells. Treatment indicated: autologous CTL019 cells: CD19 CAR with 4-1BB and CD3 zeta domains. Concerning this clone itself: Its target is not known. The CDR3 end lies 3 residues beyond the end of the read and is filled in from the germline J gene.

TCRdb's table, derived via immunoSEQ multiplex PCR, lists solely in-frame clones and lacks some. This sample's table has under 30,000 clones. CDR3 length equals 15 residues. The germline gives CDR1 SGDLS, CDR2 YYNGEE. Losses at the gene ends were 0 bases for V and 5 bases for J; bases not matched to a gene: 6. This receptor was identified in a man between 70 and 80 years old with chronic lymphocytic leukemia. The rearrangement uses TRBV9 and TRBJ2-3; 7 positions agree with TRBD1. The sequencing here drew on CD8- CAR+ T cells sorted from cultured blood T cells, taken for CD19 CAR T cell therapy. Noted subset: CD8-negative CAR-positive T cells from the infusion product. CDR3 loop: CASSVERQGVDTQYF. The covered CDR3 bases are TGTGCCAGCAGCGTAGAAAGACAGGGCGTAGATACG.